This TCR beta chain was captured by sequencing in a study of identical twins. Unique molecular identifiers were present on cDNA, and template switching added a universal primer site. TCRdb reanalysed the 5' RACE reads using MiXCR and keeps one entry per CDR3 protein. The sample holds roughly 770,000 distinct CDR3 sequences, 18% seen once. Between the trimmed V and J ends, which lost 0 bases and 4 bases, there was a span of 9 bases. The CDR3 loop spans 14 amino acids. Looked up from germline, CDR1 is DFQATT and CDR2 is SNEGSKA (reference sequence). A further study also used this sample, focusing on T cells expressing NK-cell markers. This second study notes: Dominant NKG2C+ clonotypes in about six donors made up roughly 1.0-7.0% of CD8+ T cells. Also leading the CD3+CD56-NKG2C+ fraction in a handful of donors were these clonotypes.

This receptor was obtained from a woman between 18 and 30 years old in good health. The sequenced sample consisted of PBMCs. The rearrangement links TRBV20-1 to TRBJ2-2; D remains ambiguous. CDR3 nucleotides: TGCAGTGCTAGAGAAGCACAAAGCACCGGGGAGCTGTTTTTT. Translated, it gives CSAREAQSTGELFF.